Reported below is one T cell receptor (beta chain). No antigen is known for it. The CDR3 length is 13 residues. In germline, CDR1 is SGHRS, CDR2 YFSETQ. Trimming removed 2 bases from V and 0 bases from J, with 6 bases in between. 5'RACE with constant-segment primers yielded barcoded, UMI-tagged TCR alpha and TCR beta cDNA libraries. TCRdb passed the 5' RACE reads through MiXCR, listing each CDR3 protein once. Of hundreds of thousands of distinct CDR3 sequences listed, roughly 15% are singletons. The data stem from a study of T-cell memory formation after mild COVID-19. Study-wide findings and caveats: Confirmation was lacking for SARS-CoV-2 specificity of second-wave clones that peaked on day 37.

The sequencing sample was made of PBMCs or a T cell subset sorted from them (not recorded which). This TCR was recovered from a man younger than 35 who had mild COVID-19 (a few samples of this study predate the infection). Cell type and time point are not known. This chain uses TRBV5-1 with TRBJ2-7; D not certain. CDR3 nucleotide sequence: TGCGCCAGCAGCTTTGCCAGCTCCTACGAGCAGTACTTC. It codes for CASSFASSYEQYF.